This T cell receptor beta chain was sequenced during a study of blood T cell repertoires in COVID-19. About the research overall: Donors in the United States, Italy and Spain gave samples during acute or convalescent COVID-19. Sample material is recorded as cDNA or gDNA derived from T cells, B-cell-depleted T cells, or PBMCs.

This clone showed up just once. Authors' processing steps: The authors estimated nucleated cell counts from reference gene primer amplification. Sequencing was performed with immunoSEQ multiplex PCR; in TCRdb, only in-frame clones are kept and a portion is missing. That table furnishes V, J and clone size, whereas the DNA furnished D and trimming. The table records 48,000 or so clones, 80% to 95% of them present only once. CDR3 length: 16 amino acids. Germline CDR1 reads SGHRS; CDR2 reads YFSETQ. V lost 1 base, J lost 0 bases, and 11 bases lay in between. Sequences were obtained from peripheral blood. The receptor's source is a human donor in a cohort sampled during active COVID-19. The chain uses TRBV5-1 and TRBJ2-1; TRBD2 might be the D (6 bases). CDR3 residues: CASSLTGVSSYNEQFF. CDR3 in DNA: TGCGCCAGCAGCTTGACGGGGGTAAGCTCCTACAATGAGCAGTTCTTC.